This T cell receptor beta chain derives from a study of blood T cell repertoires in COVID-19. Study-level background: Collection of acute and convalescent COVID-19 samples took place in the United States, Italy and Spain. In each case, the material was cDNA or gDNA derived from T cells, B-cell-depleted T cells, or PBMCs.

Trimming removed 5 bases from V and 7 bases from J, with 8 bases in between. The germline V gene encodes CDR1 MNHEY and CDR2 SMNVEV (reference sequence). The CDR3 is 11 residues long. The assay was immunoSEQ multiplex PCR, and TCRdb's table has in-frame clones only and misses some. The sample contains about 140,000 clones, about 91% of which appear only once. This TCR came from a woman aged 55-69 years with acute or convalescent COVID-19. The V and J genes are TRBV27 and TRBJ1-2; unclear D gene. Sequences were obtained from peripheral blood. This CDR3 reads CASSPPRGYTF. CDR3 nucleotides: TGTGCCAGCAGTCCCCCCCGTGGCTACACCTTC.